A single sample is the source of the 6 T cell receptor beta chains below, sequenced in a study of blood T cell repertoires in COVID-19. Some clones are missing from TCRdb's copy, which holds only in-frame ones; the method was immunoSEQ multiplex PCR. The sample lists about 80,000 clones, around 76% occurring once. Source material: peripheral blood. Receptor source: a human donor in a cohort sampled during active COVID-19.

The chain uses TRBV6-5 and TRBJ2-7; 8 nucleotides match TRBD1. The length of the CDR3 is 14 residues. The V and J ends lost 6 bases and 6 bases, in that order; junction bases with no gene match: 10. Germline-derived CDR1 and CDR2 are MNHEY and SVGAGI. CDR3 nucleotides: TGTGCCAGCAGCCCCGGCAGGGGGCCATTCGAGCAGTACTTC. Translation: CASSPGRGPFEQYF.

The chain employs TRBV7-2 and TRBJ2-5; 12 positions agree with TRBD2. The CDR3 spans 16 residues. Losses at the gene ends were 2 bases for V and 7 bases for J; bases not matched to a gene: 8. Germline V CDR1 and CDR2: SGHTA, FQGNSA. The CDR3 is CASSLLASGGGRTQYF. The DNA of the CDR3 is TGTGCCAGCAGCTTACTCGCTAGCGGGGGGGGACGGACCCAGTACTTC.

This chain joins TRBV2 and TRBJ1-5; 9 nucleotides line up with TRBD1. J was trimmed by 7 bases and V by 4 bases; bases with no gene match: 11. There are 16 residues in the CDR3. Germline V lookup: CDR1 SNHLY, CDR2 FYNNEI. The CDR3: CASSGNTGGTKQPQHF. For the CDR3, the DNA is TGTGCCAGCAGTGGTAACACAGGGGGCACGAAACAGCCCCAGCATTTT.

CDR3 amino acids: CASSLAMAFYNSPLHF. CDR3 coding DNA: TGTGCCAGCAGCTTAGCGATGGCATTCTATAATTCACCCCTCCACTTT. The chain employs TRBV7-8 and TRBJ1-6; D not certain. Looked up from germline, CDR1 is SGHVS and CDR2 is FQNEAQ. This CDR3 comprises 16 residues. Trimming took off 0 bases at V and 3 bases at J, with 9 bases between the two ends.

The J gene is TRBJ2-2, the V gene TRBV19; maybe TRBD1 (6 bases). Germline CDR1 reads LNHDA; CDR2 reads SQIVND (reference sequence). V lost 5 bases, J lost 6 bases, and 10 bases lay in between. The CDR3 is 13 residues long. CDR3 nucleotides: TGTGCCAGTAGTGGGCAGGGGTCCGGGGAGCTGTTTTTT. Its translation: CASSGQGSGELFF.

CDR3 sequence: CASSTGAATEAFF. Here the CDR3 DNA reads TGTGCCAGCAGCACAGGGGCGGCCACTGAAGCTTTCTTT. The rearrangement links TRBV7-9 to TRBJ1-1; the match to TRBD1 covers 7 bases. Germline CDR1 reads SEHNR; CDR2 reads FQNEAQ (reference sequence). Trimming took 5 bases from V and 4 from J; bases not matched to a gene: 4. The CDR3 runs 13 residues.